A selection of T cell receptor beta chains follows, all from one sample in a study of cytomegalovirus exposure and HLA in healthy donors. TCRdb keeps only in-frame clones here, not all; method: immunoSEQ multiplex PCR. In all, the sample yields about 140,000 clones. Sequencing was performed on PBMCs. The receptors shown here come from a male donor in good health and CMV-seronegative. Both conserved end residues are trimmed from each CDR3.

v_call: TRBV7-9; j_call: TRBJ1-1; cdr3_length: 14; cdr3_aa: ASSLVGQGLDTEAF
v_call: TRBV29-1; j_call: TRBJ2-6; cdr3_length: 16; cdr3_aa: SVKVGQGLFSGANVLT
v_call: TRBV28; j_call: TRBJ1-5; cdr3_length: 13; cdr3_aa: ASSLEQGAGQPQH
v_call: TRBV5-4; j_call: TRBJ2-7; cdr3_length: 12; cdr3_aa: ASSLRTGNSEQY
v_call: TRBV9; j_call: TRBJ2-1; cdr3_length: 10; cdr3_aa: ASSVQDNEQF
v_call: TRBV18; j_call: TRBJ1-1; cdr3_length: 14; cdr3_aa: ASSPRQGAVGTEAF
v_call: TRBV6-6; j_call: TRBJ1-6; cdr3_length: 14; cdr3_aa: ASSSRRRGQSSPLH
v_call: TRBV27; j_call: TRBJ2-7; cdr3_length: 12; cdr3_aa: ASTGAGSAYEQY
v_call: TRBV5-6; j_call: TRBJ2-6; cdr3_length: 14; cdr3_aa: ASSFWSGSGANVLT
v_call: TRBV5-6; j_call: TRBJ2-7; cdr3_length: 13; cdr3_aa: ASSLVAGVAYEQY
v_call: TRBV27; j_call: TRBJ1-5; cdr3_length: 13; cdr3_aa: ASSLGTGGNQPQH
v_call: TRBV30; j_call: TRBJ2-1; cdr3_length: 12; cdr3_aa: AWSDGQGDNEQF
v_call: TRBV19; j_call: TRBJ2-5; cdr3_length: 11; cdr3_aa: ASGQGDQETQY
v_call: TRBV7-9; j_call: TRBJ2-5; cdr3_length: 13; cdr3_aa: ASSLELGPKETQY
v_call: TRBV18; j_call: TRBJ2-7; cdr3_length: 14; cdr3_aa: ASSPPEGQPLYEQY
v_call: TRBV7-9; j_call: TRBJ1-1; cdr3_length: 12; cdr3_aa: ASSLGPGNTEAF
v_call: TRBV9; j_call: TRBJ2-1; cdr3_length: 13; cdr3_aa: ASSALAGGPNEQF
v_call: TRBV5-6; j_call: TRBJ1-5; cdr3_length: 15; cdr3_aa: ASSLRTAYTGGQPQH
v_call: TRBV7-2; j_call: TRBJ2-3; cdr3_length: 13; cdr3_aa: ANSLFIGSTDTQY
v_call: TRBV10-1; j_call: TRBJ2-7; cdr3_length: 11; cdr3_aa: ASRNEDCYEQY
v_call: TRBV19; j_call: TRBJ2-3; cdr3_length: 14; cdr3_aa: ASRGLGQGLTDTQY
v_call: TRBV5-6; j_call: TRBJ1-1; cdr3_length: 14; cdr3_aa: ASTLRGPKGGTEAF
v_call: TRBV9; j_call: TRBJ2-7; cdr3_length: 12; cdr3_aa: ASSPGAGAYEQY
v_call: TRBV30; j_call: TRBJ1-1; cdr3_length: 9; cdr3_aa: AGGQNTEAF
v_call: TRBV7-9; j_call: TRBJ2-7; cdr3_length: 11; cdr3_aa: ASSPGASYEQY
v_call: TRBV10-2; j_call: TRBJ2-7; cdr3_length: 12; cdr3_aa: ASSLGQYLSEQY
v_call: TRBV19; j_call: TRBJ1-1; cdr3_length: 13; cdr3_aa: ASTTRGGGNTEAF
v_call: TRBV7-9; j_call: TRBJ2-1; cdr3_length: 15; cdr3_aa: ASSFPPGHISYNEQF
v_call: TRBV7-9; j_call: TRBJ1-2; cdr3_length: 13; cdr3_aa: ASSLSQGKDYGYT
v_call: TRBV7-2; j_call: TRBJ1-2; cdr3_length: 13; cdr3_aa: ASSLGGQGGYGYT
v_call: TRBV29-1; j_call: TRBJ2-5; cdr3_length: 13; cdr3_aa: SVEKPQGARETQY